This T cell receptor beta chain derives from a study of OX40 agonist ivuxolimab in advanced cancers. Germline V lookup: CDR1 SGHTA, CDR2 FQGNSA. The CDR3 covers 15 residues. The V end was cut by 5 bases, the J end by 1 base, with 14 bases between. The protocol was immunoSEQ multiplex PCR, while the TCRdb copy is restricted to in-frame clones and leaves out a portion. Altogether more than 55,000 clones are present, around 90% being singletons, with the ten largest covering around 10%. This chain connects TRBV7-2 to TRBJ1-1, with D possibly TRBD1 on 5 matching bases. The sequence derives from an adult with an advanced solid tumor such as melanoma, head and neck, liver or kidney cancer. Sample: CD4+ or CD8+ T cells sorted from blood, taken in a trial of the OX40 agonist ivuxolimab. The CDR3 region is CASSPPGLQNTEAFF. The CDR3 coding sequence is TGTGCCAGCAGCCCGCCGGGACTCCAGAACACTGAAGCTTTCTTT.